The 28 T cell receptor beta chains below were found in one sample sequenced in a study of control samples from healthy donors and cancer patients (dated by TCRdb to the early 2020s). The method behind the library was the immunoSEQ multiplex PCR assay. In TCRdb, the immuneACCESS table is reduced to in-frame sequences with V and J assigned. These tables do not hold every clone; where another copy was compared, an unresolved V gene accounts for under half, and the others remain unexplained. The sample table contains about 29,000 clones; only one count was recorded for roughly nine tenths of them. Together, the top ten hold about 4.3% of the sample. The sample comprised formalin-fixed, paraffin-embedded tissue. These receptors all come from a female donor with melanoma.

The gene calls are TRBV3-1 (or the pseudogene TRBV3-2) and TRBJ2-3, with a weak D call TRBD2 (5 bases). V lost 4 bases and J lost 3, with 8 bases in between. The CDR3 covers 13 residues. Germline V gives CDR1 LGHDT, CDR2 YNNKEL (reference sequence). The CDR3 here is CASSPPGTDTQYF. The CDR3 DNA reads TGTGCCAGCAGCCCGCCGGGGACAGATACGCAGTATTTT.

The chain links TRBV5-5 to TRBJ2-5; the D is unclear. Trimming shortened V by 4 bases and J by 4 bases, and 5 bases separated the two germline ends. The germline CDR1 and CDR2 sequences are SGHKS and YYEKEE (reference sequence). The CDR3 has 11 amino acids. Written as DNA, the CDR3 is TGTGCCAGCAGCGGCTTAGAGACCCAGTACTTC. Translation: CASSGLETQYF.

This clone appeared a few times. This chain joins TRBV6-5 and TRBJ1-1; no firm D call. V was cut by 2 bases and J by 2 bases, with 6 bases left in between. The CDR3 length is 13 residues. CDR1 and CDR2 (germline): MNHEY, SVGAGI. The CDR3 coding sequence is TGTGCCAGCAGTTACCGGACTAACACTGAAGCTTTCTTT. Its translation: CASSYRTNTEAFF.

The genes are TRBV19 and TRBJ2-7; TRBD2 agrees at 8 bases. Trimming cost V 5 bases and J 0 bases; bases outside gene matches: 6. Germline CDR1 LNHDA, CDR2 SQIVND (reference sequence). The CDR3 sequence is 15 residues long. CDR3 nucleotide sequence: TGTGCCAGTAGTCGGACTAGCCGGTCCTCCTACGAGCAGTACTTC. It specifies CASSRTSRSSYEQYF.

The CDR3 sequence: CASSRPRTEAFF. In DNA form, the CDR3 reads TGTGCCAGCAGCCGTCCACGCACTGAAGCTTTCTTT. The chain carries TRBV6-5 and TRBJ1-1; no clear D. Trimming removed 6 bases at V and 4 bases at J, with 9 bases between. This CDR3 spans 12 amino acids. Germline CDR1 and CDR2: MNHEY and SVGAGI.

This sequence joins TRBV15 and TRBJ1-6; no clear D. The germline gives CDR1 LNHNV, CDR2 YYDKDF (reference sequence). The CDR3 loop spans 16 amino acids. The V end was cut by 2 bases, the J end by 8 bases, with 16 bases between. In nucleotides, the CDR3 is TGTGCCACCAGCAGAACCTCAGCCGAGGCCTATTCACCCCTCCACTTT. Translation gives CATSRTSAEAYSPLHF. Looking up the rest from reference TRBV15 and TRBJ1-6 gives the full variable domain: DAMVIQNPRYQVTQFGKPVTLSCSQTLNHNVMYWYQQKSSQAPKLLFHYYDKDFNNEADTPDNFQSRRPNTSFCFLDIRSPGLGDTAMYLCATSRTSAEAYSPLHFGNGTRLTVT.

V usage is TRBV5-1 and J usage is TRBJ1-1; D is perhaps TRBD1 (6 bases). The CDR3 extends over 15 amino acids. V dropped 3 bases and J dropped 1 base, with 13 bases sitting between them. CDR1 is SGHRS and CDR2 is YFSETQ in the germline V gene. The CDR3 sequence: CASSSLGQKNTEAFF. Here the CDR3 DNA reads TGCGCCAGCAGCTCGCTTGGACAGAAGAACACTGAAGCTTTCTTT.

The J gene is TRBJ2-7, the V gene TRBV6-1, with D unclear. The length of the CDR3 is 12 residues. Looked up from germline, CDR1 is MNHNS and CDR2 is SASEGT. Trimming cost V 2 bases and J 5 bases, with 7 bases left between them. This chain's CDR3 is CASSENNDEQYF. The DNA for the CDR3 is TGTGCCAGCAGTGAAAACAATGACGAGCAGTACTTC.

The genes are TRBV7-2 and TRBJ2-4, with D perhaps TRBD1 (6 bases). The CDR3 is 16 residues long. V gave up 4 bases and J gave up 0 bases, with 13 bases separating them. Germline V CDR1 and CDR2: SGHTA, FQGNSA. The CDR3 protein is CASSSLQGRAKNIQYF. In nucleotides, the CDR3 is TGTGCCAGCAGCTCATTACAGGGCCGAGCCAAAAACATTCAGTACTTC.

The chain carries TRBV9 and TRBJ1-2; TRBD1 agrees at 8 bases. The germline V gene has CDR1 SGDLS and CDR2 YYNGEE. Trimming took 2 bases from V and 4 from J; bases not matched to a gene: 4. There are 14 residues in the CDR3. Written as DNA, the CDR3 is TGTGCCAGCAGCGTGGGACAGGAGACCTATGGCTACACCTTC. It codes for CASSVGQETYGYTF.

This clone appeared once. The chain links TRBV5-1 to TRBJ2-7, with D perhaps TRBD1 or TRBD2 (5 bases each). This CDR3 region has 13 residues. The V gene's germline CDR1 is SGHRS and CDR2 YFSETQ. V dropped 3 bases and J dropped 2 bases, with 9 bases sitting between them. The CDR3 DNA sequence: TGCGCCAGCAGCTCCGGGACCGCCTACGAGCAGTACTTC. This translates into CASSSGTAYEQYF.

The chain uses TRBV29-1 and TRBJ2-7; 12 bases map to TRBD1. J lost 8 bases, V lost 4 bases, and 3 bases had no gene match. The CDR3 is 12 residues long. Germline CDR1 reads SQVTM; CDR2 reads ANQGSEA. CDR3 amino acids: CSVVGTGGKQYF. CDR3 DNA: TGCAGCGTTGTGGGGACAGGGGGCAAGCAGTACTTC.

The V and J genes are TRBV6-5 and TRBJ1-1; D uncertain. Germline lookup yields CDR1 MNHEY and CDR2 SVGAGI. V shed 5 bases and J shed 5 bases, with 18 bases lying between them. The CDR3 extends over 15 amino acids. The CDR3 DNA reads TGTGCCAGCAGTCTAGCGGGAGGTGTGGGGACTGAAGCTTTCTTT. This gives the protein CASSLAGGVGTEAFF.

This clone showed up just once. J is TRBJ2-5 and V is TRBV5-1, with 11 bases aligning to TRBD2. In germline, CDR1 is SGHRS, CDR2 YFSETQ. The junction had 7 bases not matched to a gene; V was cut back by 4 bases and J by 5 bases. CDR3 length: 15 amino acids. DNA for the CDR3: TGCGCCAGCAGCATACTAGCGGGAGAAGCTGAGACCCAGTACTTC. Residues: CASSILAGEAETQYF.

This sequence joins TRBV7-2 and TRBJ1-1; D is perhaps TRBD1 (6 bases). CDR1 SGHTA and CDR2 FQGNSA come from the germline V gene. This CDR3 has 13 amino acids. V lost 6 bases and J 7 bases, leaving 15 bases between the germline ends. In DNA, the CDR3 is TGTGCCAGCAGTCGGGGGAGGGGGAATGAAGCTTTCTTT. This gives the protein CASSRGRGNEAFF.

The chain carries TRBV3-1 (or the pseudogene TRBV3-2) and TRBJ1-5; no firm D call. Per germline, CDR1 LGHDT and CDR2 YNNKEL (reference sequence). There are 13 residues in the CDR3. V lost 1 base to trimming and J lost 6 bases, with 7 bases between them. CDR3 nucleotides: TGTGCCAGCAGCCAAGGAAGAACTCAGCCCCAGCATTTT. It encodes CASSQGRTQPQHF.

This chain joins TRBV6-5 and TRBJ2-5, with D perhaps matching TRBD2 (5 bases). The ends were cut back, 6 bases at V and 3 bases at J, with 14 bases in the middle. Germline values: CDR1 MNHEY, CDR2 SVGAGI. This CDR3 is built from 14 residues. As DNA, the CDR3 is TGTGCCAGCAGCCCCACTTGGGAGAAAGAGACCCAGTACTTC. Translating it yields CASSPTWEKETQYF.

This rearrangement joins TRBV3-1 (or the pseudogene TRBV3-2) to TRBJ1-3, with D uncertain. V was clipped by 0 bases and J by 4 bases, with 7 bases between them. Germline assignment: CDR1 LGHDT and CDR2 YNNKEL (reference sequence). This CDR3 is built from 14 residues. The CDR3 DNA follows: TGTGCCAGCAGCCAAGACTTGCCAGGAAACACCATATATTTT. It specifies CASSQDLPGNTIYF.

The chain is built from TRBV27 and TRBJ1-1; D gene ambiguous. Trimming cost V 3 bases and J 1 base, with 6 bases left between them. Germline CDR1 is MNHEY and CDR2 is SMNVEV (reference sequence). The CDR3 is 13 amino acids. The CDR3, as DNA: TGTGCCAGCAGTTTGAAGGGGAACACTGAAGCTTTCTTT. This gives the protein CASSLKGNTEAFF.

This clone occurred a few times. V usage is TRBV5-1 and J usage is TRBJ1-1; tentative D call: TRBD1 (6 bases). CDR3 length: 14 amino acids. Trimming took 4 bases from V and 3 from J, leaving 13 bases between them. Germline values: CDR1 SGHRS, CDR2 YFSETQ. CDR3 region: CASSPGRGYTEAFF. DNA for the CDR3: TGCGCCAGCAGCCCGGGAAGGGGGTACACTGAAGCTTTCTTT.

The chain recombines TRBV27 with TRBJ2-7, with TRBD2 matching 14 bases. The CDR3 covers 17 residues. Germline-derived CDR1 and CDR2 are MNHEY and SMNVEV (reference sequence). V shed 3 bases, J shed 5 bases, and the junction held 9 bases outside the gene matches. CDR3 protein: CASSFATSGRGPHEQYF. The CDR3, as DNA: TGTGCCAGCAGTTTCGCGACTAGCGGGAGGGGGCCCCACGAGCAGTACTTC.

This clone was found once. V and J are TRBV5-1 and TRBJ2-6; D possibly uses TRBD1 or TRBD2 (6 bases each). The germline V and J ends were trimmed by 2 bases and 2 bases, with 11 bases remaining between them. This CDR3 is built from 16 residues. The germline V gene encodes CDR1 SGHRS and CDR2 YFSETQ. The CDR3 region is CASSLPRGPGANVLTF. The CDR3 bases are TGCGCCAGCAGCTTACCTCGGGGGCCTGGGGCCAACGTCCTGACTTTC.

The gene calls are TRBV18 and TRBJ1-6, with TRBD1 as a possible D gene (5 bases). Between the trimmed V and J ends, which lost 1 base and 8 bases, there was a span of 15 bases. The CDR3 is made up of 16 amino acids. Germline values: CDR1 KGHSH, CDR2 LQKENI. The DNA for the CDR3 is TGTGCCAGCTCACCACGTCTCAGCGTGGGGGATTCACCCCTCCACTTT. Translating it yields CASSPRLSVGDSPLHF.

This clone has more than one count but fewer than ten. The chain employs TRBV6-2 or TRBV6-3 and TRBJ2-1; 14 positions agree with TRBD2. Looked up from germline, CDR1 is MNHEY and CDR2 is SVGEGT. The CDR3 is 16 residues long. The junction had 4 bases not matched to a gene; V was cut back by 1 base and J by 8 bases. The CDR3 is CASSYWGLAGADEQFF. Written as DNA, the CDR3 is TGTGCCAGCAGTTACTGGGGACTAGCGGGAGCGGATGAGCAGTTCTTC.

This sequence joins TRBV9 and TRBJ2-2, with TRBD2 matching over 8 bases. V lost 4 bases to trimming and J lost 2 bases; unmatched junction nucleotides: 7. Germline CDR1 reads SGDLS; CDR2 reads YYNGEE. This CDR3 is built from 16 residues. The CDR3 is CASSTPAGGNTGELFF. DNA of the CDR3: TGTGCCAGCAGCACCCCTGCGGGAGGTAACACCGGGGAGCTGTTTTTT.

This clone was counted once. The genes are TRBV5-1 and TRBJ2-6, with D perhaps given as TRBD1 or TRBD2 (5 bases each). Trimming took off 0 bases at V and 0 bases at J, with 7 bases between the two ends. The V gene's germline CDR1 is SGHRS and CDR2 YFSETQ. The CDR3 spans 16 residues. CDR3 sequence reads: CASSLEGSSGANVLTF. The CDR3 nucleotides read TGCGCCAGCAGCTTGGAGGGGAGCTCTGGGGCCAACGTCCTGACTTTC.

This rearrangement joins TRBV11-2 to TRBJ2-7; D call uncertain. This CDR3 has 14 residues. The germline gives CDR1 SGHAT, CDR2 FQNNGV. V gave up 1 base and J gave up 3 bases, with 10 bases separating them. Here the CDR3 DNA reads TGTGCCAGCAGCTTAGGGGGTTACGACTACGAGCAGTACTTC. This codes for CASSLGGYDYEQYF.

V and J are TRBV10-3 and TRBJ2-5; 8 nucleotides align to TRBD1. The CDR3 runs to 13 residues. With V trimmed by 7 bases and J by 5 bases, 6 bases remained unmatched. Germline V gene lookup returns CDR1 ENHRY and CDR2 SYGVKD. Written as DNA, the CDR3 is TGTGCCATCAAGCAGGGGGCGGAGGAGACCCAGTACTTC. It encodes CAIKQGAEETQYF.